This entry describes one T cell receptor beta chain. Its target is unknown. Time point indicated: newly diagnosed GD, antithyroid drugs for less than 3 months. TCR sequences were obtained from RNA taken from PBMCs. HTBI primers from iRepertoire and Arm-PCR of CDR3 regions yielded the TCR beta libraries. In TCRdb, the multiplex PCR reads were re-called with MiXCR into one record per CDR3 protein. Of over 200,000 distinct CDR3 sequences listed, about 16% are singletons. The CDR3 sequence is 12 residues long. Germline-derived CDR1 and CDR2 are SQVTM and ANQGSEA. V lost 3 bases, J lost 6 bases, and 12 bases lay in between. This specimen belongs to a study of regulatory T cells in long-lasting Graves disease. Turning to the study itself: Prior antithyroid drug treatment in newly diagnosed Graves' patients lasted under 3 months.

General study findings and limits: Researchers reported studying only peripheral blood, not thyroid tissue. It was in persistent disease that TRBV28, TRBJ1-2 and TRBJ2-5 were favored.

The V and J genes are TRBV29-1 and TRBJ2-7; D perhaps matches TRBD1 (5 bases). This sample comprised peripheral blood mononuclear cells (PBMCs), obtained at new diagnosis, from a patient treated with antithyroid drugs. The sequence derives from a female donor with Graves disease. CDR3 loop: CSVEPRGSEQYF. In nucleotides, the CDR3 is TGCAGCGTTGAGCCTAGGGGTTCCGAGCAGTACTTC.